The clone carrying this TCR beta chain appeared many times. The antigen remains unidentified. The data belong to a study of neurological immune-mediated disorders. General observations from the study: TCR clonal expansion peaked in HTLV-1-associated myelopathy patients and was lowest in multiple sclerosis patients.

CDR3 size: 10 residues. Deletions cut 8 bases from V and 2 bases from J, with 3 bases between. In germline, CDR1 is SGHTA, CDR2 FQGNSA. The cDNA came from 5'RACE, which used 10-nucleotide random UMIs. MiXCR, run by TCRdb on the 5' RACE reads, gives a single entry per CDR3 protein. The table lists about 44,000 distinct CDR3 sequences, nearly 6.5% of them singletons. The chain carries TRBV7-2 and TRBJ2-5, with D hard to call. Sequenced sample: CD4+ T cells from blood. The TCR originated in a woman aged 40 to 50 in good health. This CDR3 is CASAQETQYF. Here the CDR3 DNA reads TGTGCCAGCGCTCAAGAGACCCAGTACTTC.